This passage covers 11 T cell receptor beta chains from one sample sequenced in a study of T cell repertoires in cytomegalovirus infection. For these receptors, no antigen is known. TCRdb called the reads again in MiXCR, with one record for every CDR3 protein. The sample lists roughly 500,000 distinct CDR3 sequences, 30% to 40% occurring once. The specimen was cultured PBMCs, collected from culture after CMV antigen stimulation. These receptors came from a human donor in good health (CMV status not recorded). Some clones in this sample may be carry-over from other donors' samples.

This clonotype was counted a single time. This chain joins TRBV6-2 or TRBV6-3 and TRBJ2-7, with 8 nucleotides matching TRBD2. This CDR3 is built from 16 residues. Germline assignment: CDR1 MNHEY and CDR2 SVGEGT. V gave up 5 bases and J gave up 2 bases; unmatched junction bases: 11. In DNA, the CDR3 is TGTGCCAGCAGTGACCCCGCGGGAGGACCTACCTACGAGCAGTACGTC. Protein product: CASSDPAGGPTYEQYV.

The chain employs TRBV12-3 or TRBV12-4 and TRBJ1-1; D uncertain. The CDR3 consists of 12 residues. Trimming took off 8 bases at V and 2 bases at J, with 9 bases between the two ends. This CDR3 is CASFLGNTEAFF. CDR3 bases: TGTGCCAGCTTTCTTGGAAACACTGAAGCTTTCTTT.

This clonotype was counted at least ten times. The rearrangement links TRBV7-2 to TRBJ1-5; no definite D call. V gave up 8 bases and J gave up 2 bases, with 13 bases separating them. This CDR3 contains 14 residues. Germline V gene lookup returns CDR1 SGHTA and CDR2 FQGNSA. The CDR3 DNA sequence: TGTGCCAGCGGTTTTGAACTGGGCAATCAGCCCCAGCATTTT. It encodes CASGFELGNQPQHF.

The sample holds a few counts of this clonotype. This chain uses TRBV4-1 with TRBJ2-7; D remains unclear. V lost 3 bases to trimming and J lost 1 base, with 13 bases between them. CDR1 is MGHRA, CDR2 YSYEKL, per germline. The CDR3 runs 15 residues. Here the CDR3 reads CASSQRTSNSYEQYF. The CDR3 DNA reads TGCGCCAGCAGCCAGAGGACGTCGAATTCCTACGAGCAGTACTTC.

This chain uses TRBV4-1 with TRBJ2-1; unclear D gene. With 0 bases removed from V and 8 bases from J, the gap between germline ends came to 8 bases. This CDR3 is built from 13 residues. CDR1 is MGHRA and CDR2 is YSYEKL in the germline V gene. This CDR3 is CASSQDRLYEQFF. The CDR3 region has the DNA TGCGCCAGCAGCCAAGATCGCCTGTATGAGCAGTTCTTC.

This clonotype was seen only a few times. The chain couples TRBV7-9 to TRBJ1-3; TRBD1 matches 8 bases. Trimming at V came to 5 bases and at J to 1 base, leaving 13 bases not matched to a gene. This CDR3 is built from 18 residues. Per the germline V gene, CDR1 is SEHNR and CDR2 is FQNEAQ (reference sequence). CDR3 sequence reads: CASSHRQGPRLSGNTIYF. The CDR3 coding sequence is TGTGCCAGCAGCCACAGACAGGGGCCGAGGCTTTCTGGAAACACCATATATTTT.

This clonotype has just a few counts. The chain is built from TRBV11-3 and TRBJ2-1, with TRBD2 identical over 15 bases. With 1 base clipped from V and 4 bases from J, the junction kept 8 bases outside the gene matches. There are 19 residues in the CDR3. Germline-derived CDR1 and CDR2 are SGHNT and YENEEA. CDR3 DNA: TGTGCCAGCAGCTTAGCTTCCGGGACTAGCGGGAGGAGGTACAATGAGCAGTTCTTC. Amino acids: CASSLASGTSGRRYNEQFF.

This chain connects TRBV19 to TRBJ1-6; D is uncertain. This CDR3 region has 15 residues. The V and J ends lost 3 bases and 7 bases respectively, with 13 bases between them. Germline V gene lookup returns CDR1 LNHDA and CDR2 SQIVND (reference sequence). The CDR3: CASSIKGQTNSPLHF. CDR3 coding DNA: TGTGCCAGTAGTATCAAGGGCCAAACCAATTCACCCCTCCACTTT. The full variable domain, its missing parts supplied by reference TRBV19 and TRBJ1-6, is DGGITQSPKYLFRKEGQNVTLSCEQNLNHDAMYWYRQDPGQGLRLIYYSQIVNDFQKGDIAEGYSVSREKKESFPLTVTSAQKNPTAFYLCASSIKGQTNSPLHFGNGTRLTVT.

The chain recombines TRBV7-2 with TRBJ2-3; 13 positions agree with TRBD2. With 3 bases clipped from V and 4 bases from J, the junction kept 4 bases outside the gene matches. This CDR3 is 16 amino acids long. CDR1 SGHTA and CDR2 FQGNSA come from the germline V gene. CDR3 region: CASSFGTSGAADTQYF. CDR3 DNA sequence: TGTGCCAGCAGCTTTGGGACTAGCGGGGCAGCAGATACGCAGTATTTT.

The chain recombines TRBV27 with TRBJ2-1; tentatively, D is TRBD1 (6 bases). V was clipped by 4 bases and J by 15 bases, with 25 bases between them. The length of the CDR3 is 15 residues. Germline CDR1 is MNHEY and CDR2 is SMNVEV (reference sequence). CDR3 in DNA: TGTGCCAGCAGTTCAATGGGGGCCCTCCCACCAACGGCGTTCTTC. Its protein product is CASSSMGALPPTAFF.

This rearrangement joins TRBV4-2 to TRBJ2-1, with 12 bases fitting TRBD2. J lost 11 bases, V lost 0 bases, and 5 bases had no gene match. Germline assignment: CDR1 LGHNA and CDR2 YNFKEQ. CDR3 size: 15 residues. The DNA for the CDR3 is TGTGCCAGCAGCCAAGAAAAACTAGCGGGAGGTCAGCAGTTCTTC. Residues: CASSQEKLAGGQQFF.